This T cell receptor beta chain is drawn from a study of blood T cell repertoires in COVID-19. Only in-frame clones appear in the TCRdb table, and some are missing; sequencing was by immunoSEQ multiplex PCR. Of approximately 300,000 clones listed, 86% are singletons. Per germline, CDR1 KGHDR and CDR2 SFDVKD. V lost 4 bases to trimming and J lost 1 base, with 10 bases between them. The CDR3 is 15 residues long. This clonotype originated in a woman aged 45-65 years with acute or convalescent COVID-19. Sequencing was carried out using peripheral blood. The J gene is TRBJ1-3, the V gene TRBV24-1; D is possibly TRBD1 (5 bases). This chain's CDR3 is CATSEAGGSGNTIYF. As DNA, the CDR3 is TGTGCCACCAGTGAGGCCGGGGGTTCTGGAAACACCATATATTTT.